Each of the 2 T cell receptor beta chains below was sequenced from the same sample in a study of breast tumors, draining lymph nodes, adjacent tissues. Axillary draining lymph nodes of breast cancer patients supplied the node samples. TCRdb used MiXCR to reprocess the multiplex PCR reads, holding one entry per CDR3 protein. The sample contains fewer than 90,000 distinct CDR3 sequences, approximately 28% of which appear only once. What was sequenced was axillary lymph node tissue. The receptors come from a female donor with breast cancer. Some clones in this sample may be carry-over from other donors' samples.

This clonotype has a count of ten or more. The rearrangement uses TRBV5-8 and TRBJ2-5, with 9 bases identical to TRBD2. The V segment lost 4 bases and the J segment 3 bases; nucleotides outside the gene matches: 7. CDR3 length: 15 amino acids. Germline CDR1 is SGHTS and CDR2 is YDEGEE. CDR3 protein: CASSGGGGTEETQYF. The CDR3 DNA is TGTGCCAGCAGCGGCGGGGGGGGGACGGAAGAGACCCAGTACTTC.

A remark on this clonotype: A much larger clone differs from this one at a single base, so this may be a read error. This rearrangement joins TRBV11-3 to TRBJ2-5; the D gene could be TRBD1 or TRBD2 (6 bases each). Germline loops: CDR1 SGHNT, CDR2 YENEEA. The CDR3 has 15 residues. With 5 bases removed from V and 1 base from J, the gap between germline ends came to 14 bases. CDR3 bases: TGTGCCAGCAGCCCAGGGGAGGCGGCCCAAGAGACCCAGTACTTC. This encodes CASSPGEAAQETQYF.